These 4 T cell receptor beta chains came from one sample sequenced in a study of T cells after yellow fever vaccination. TCRdb redid the calling of the 5' RACE reads with MiXCR, one entry per CDR3 protein. Of 450,000 to 650,000 distinct CDR3 sequences listed, 20% to 25% are singletons. The specimen comprised PBMCs, sampled less than 25 days after the first yellow fever vaccination. The origin of the receptors is a man aged 18 to 30 who received the YFV17D yellow fever vaccine.

This clonotype appeared a few times. The chain is built from TRBV7-9 and TRBJ1-4; 7 bases align to TRBD1. Germline CDR1 SEHNR, CDR2 FQNEAQ (reference sequence). The J segment lost 4 bases and the V segment lost 4 bases, leaving 6 bases of the junction unmatched. This CDR3 spans 15 amino acids. DNA of the CDR3: TGTGCCAGCAGCTCCGGACAGGATTTTAATGAAAAACTGTTTTTT. As protein: CASSSGQDFNEKLFF.

This clonotype showed up just a few times. V gene TRBV7-3 combines with J gene TRBJ2-2, with 8 bases lining up with TRBD2. Germline V gene sequence: CDR1 SGHTA, CDR2 FQGTGA. V lost 5 bases to trimming and J lost 1 base; unmatched junction nucleotides: 12. CDR3 length: 18 amino acids. CDR3 nucleotides: TGTGCCAGCAGCCCGCGAGCCAGCGGGGGCCAGAACACCGGGGAGCTGTTTTTT. This codes for CASSPRASGGQNTGELFF. Looking up the rest from reference TRBV7-3 and TRBJ2-2 gives the full variable domain: GAGVSQTPSNKVTEKGKYVELRCDPISGHTALYWYRQSLGQGPEFLIYFQGTGAADDSGLPNDRFFAVRPEGSVSTLKIQRTERGDSAVYLCASSPRASGGQNTGELFFGEGSRLTVL.

The V call is TRBV18, the J call TRBJ1-4; 8 nucleotides match TRBD1. The germline gives CDR1 KGHSH, CDR2 LQKENI. V lost 2 bases, J lost 6 bases, and 14 bases stayed unmatched. The CDR3 covers 18 residues. This CDR3 reads CASSPGITGGKIDEKLFF. Written as DNA, the CDR3 is TGTGCCAGCTCACCAGGTATCACAGGGGGAAAGATCGATGAAAAACTGTTTTTT.

This clonotype was recorded a few times. The V gene is TRBV7-2, the J gene TRBJ2-7; the match to TRBD1 covers 7 bases. The CDR3 spans 13 residues. The V segment lost 2 bases and the J segment 5 bases; nucleotides outside the gene matches: 3. Germline values: CDR1 SGHTA, CDR2 FQGNSA. The CDR3 coding sequence is TGTGCCAGCAGCTTATACAGGGGCGACGAGCAGTACGTC. Its translation: CASSLYRGDEQYV.